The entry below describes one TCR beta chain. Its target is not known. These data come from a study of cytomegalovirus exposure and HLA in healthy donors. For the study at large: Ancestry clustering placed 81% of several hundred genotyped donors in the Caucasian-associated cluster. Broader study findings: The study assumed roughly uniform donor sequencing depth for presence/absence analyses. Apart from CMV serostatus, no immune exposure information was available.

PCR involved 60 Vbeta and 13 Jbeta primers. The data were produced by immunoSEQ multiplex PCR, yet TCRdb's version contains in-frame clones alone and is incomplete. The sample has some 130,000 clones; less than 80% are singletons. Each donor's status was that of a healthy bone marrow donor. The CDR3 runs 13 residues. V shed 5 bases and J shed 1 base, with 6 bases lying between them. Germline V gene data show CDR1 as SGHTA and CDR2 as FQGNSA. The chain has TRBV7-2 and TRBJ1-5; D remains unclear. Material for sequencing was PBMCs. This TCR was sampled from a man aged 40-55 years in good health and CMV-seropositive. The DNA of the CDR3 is TGTGCCAGCAGCGGAGGGAGCAATCAGCCCCAGCATTTT. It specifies CASSGGSNQPQHF.